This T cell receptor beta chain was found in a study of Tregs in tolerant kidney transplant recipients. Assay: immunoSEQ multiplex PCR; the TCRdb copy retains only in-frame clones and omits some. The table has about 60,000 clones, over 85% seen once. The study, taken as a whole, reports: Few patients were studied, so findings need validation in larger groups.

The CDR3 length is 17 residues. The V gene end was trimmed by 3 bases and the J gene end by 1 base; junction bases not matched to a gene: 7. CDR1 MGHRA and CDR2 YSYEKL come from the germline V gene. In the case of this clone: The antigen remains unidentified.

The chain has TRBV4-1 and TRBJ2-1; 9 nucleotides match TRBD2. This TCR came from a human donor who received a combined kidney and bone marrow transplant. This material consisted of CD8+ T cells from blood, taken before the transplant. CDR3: CASSQVLAGGSYNEQFF. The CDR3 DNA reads TGCGCCAGCAGCCAGGTACTAGCGGGCGGGTCCTACAATGAGCAGTTCTTC.